This T cell receptor (beta chain) originates from a study of T-cell memory formation after mild COVID-19. Study background: In these data, TCR clusters were largely donor specific.

Germline V lookup: CDR1 LGHNA, CDR2 YSLEER. V was clipped by 1 base and J by 7 bases, with 7 bases between them. This CDR3 is 13 amino acids long. This clonotype was found a few times. TCRdb ran MiXCR on the 5' RACE reads and lists one entry per CDR3 protein. The table records roughly 400,000 distinct CDR3 sequences, more than 15% of them present only once. V gene TRBV4-3 combines with J gene TRBJ2-2; D is ambiguous. Material for sequencing was PBMCs or a T cell subset sorted from them (not recorded which). The sequence was obtained from a man aged 18 to 29 who had mild COVID-19 (a few samples of this study predate the infection). Cell type and time point are not known. The CDR3 nucleotides are TGCGCCAGCAGCCAAGGCAAAGTCGGGGAGCTGTTTTTT. Translating it yields CASSQGKVGELFF.